The next 3 T cell receptor beta chains were all read from a single sample in a study of shared clonotypes between healthy human individuals. Some clones are missing from TCRdb's copy, which holds only in-frame ones; the method was immunoSEQ multiplex PCR. The top ten clones hold 11% of a sample with 200,000 to 250,000 clones, about 65% of them seen once. Sequencing used memory CD4+ T cells sorted from blood. Subset in this sample: CD45RA-negative fraction. Source of these receptors: a man between 25 and 39 years old in good health.

This chain connects TRBV5-1 to TRBJ2-6, with D perhaps matching TRBD1 or TRBD2 (6 bases each). V lost 4 bases and J lost 2, with 13 bases in between. Looked up from germline, CDR1 is SGHRS and CDR2 is YFSETQ. The CDR3 runs to 16 residues. The CDR3 DNA is TGCGCCAGCAGCCTTGCAGGGGAGGCTGGGGCCAACGTCCTGACTTTC. It yields the protein CASSLAGEAGANVLTF. Full variable domain (missing parts from reference TRBV5-1 and TRBJ2-6): KAGVTQTPRYLIKTRGQQVTLSCSPISGHRSVSWYQQTPGQGLQFLFEYFSETQRNKGNFPGRFSGRQFSNSRSEMNVSTLELGDSALYLCASSLAGEAGANVLTFGAGSRLTVL.

V usage is TRBV18 and J usage is TRBJ2-1; TRBD2 agrees at 11 bases. Germline V gives CDR1 KGHSH, CDR2 LQKENI. The CDR3 sequence is 18 residues long. V dropped 5 bases and J dropped 7; count of bases not matched to a gene: 16. The CDR3 DNA is TGTGCCAGCTCAGTCGCCTCACCAGGGACTAGCGGACAAAATGAGCAGTTCTTC. Translating gives CASSVASPGTSGQNEQFF.

The chain couples TRBV27 to TRBJ2-6; tentative D call: TRBD1 (6 bases). CDR3 size: 14 residues. Between the trimmed V and J ends, which lost 6 bases and 0 bases, there was a span of 6 bases. In germline, CDR1 is MNHEY, CDR2 SMNVEV (reference sequence). The CDR3 loop reads CASRGGSGANVLTF. CDR3 sequence (DNA): TGTGCCAGCAGAGGGGGCTCTGGGGCCAACGTCCTGACTTTC.